The 32 T cell receptor beta chains below were found in one sample sequenced in a study of cytomegalovirus exposure and HLA in healthy donors. Amplification used 60 Vbeta primers and 13 Jbeta primers. Sequenced by immunoSEQ multiplex PCR; TCRdb stores in-frame clones only, minus some. The table has some 180,000 clones, 80% seen once. Sequenced material: PBMCs. The receptors derive from a woman younger than 45 in good health and CMV-seronegative.

This chain connects TRBV4-3 to TRBJ1-5, with D possibly TRBD1 on 5 matching bases. This CDR3 comprises 16 residues. The V end was cut by 0 bases, the J end by 0 bases, with 9 bases between. Germline lookup yields CDR1 LGHNA and CDR2 YSLEER. The CDR3 DNA sequence: TGCGCCAGCAGCCAAGATCGGGGGAATAGCAATCAGCCCCAGCATTTT. Encoded protein: CASSQDRGNSNQPQHF.

The chain carries TRBV6-5 and TRBJ2-7, with 10 bases that match TRBD1. This CDR3 region has 15 residues. CDR1 MNHEY and CDR2 SVGAGI come from the germline V gene. J was trimmed by 5 bases and V by 2 bases; bases with no gene match: 6. The CDR3 here is CASSYLGQGMDEQYF. The CDR3 DNA reads as TGTGCCAGCAGTTACCTGGGACAGGGGATGGACGAGCAGTACTTC.

This chain connects TRBV5-6 to TRBJ2-5; 9 bases map to TRBD1. Trimming took 5 bases from V and 0 from J; bases not matched to a gene: 8. CDR3 length equals 16 residues. Germline CDR1 SGHDT, CDR2 YYEEEE. The DNA of the CDR3 is TGTGCCAGCAGTCATTACAGGGGGCTTTACCAAGAGACCCAGTACTTC. Residues: CASSHYRGLYQETQYF.

The chain carries TRBV7-2 and TRBJ2-7; 15 bases agree with TRBD2. This CDR3 has 19 amino acids. The V gene's germline CDR1 is SGHTA and CDR2 FQGNSA. The V segment lost 1 base and the J segment 3 bases; nucleotides outside the gene matches: 10. In DNA, the CDR3 is TGTGCCAGCAGCTTAGGCTCCCCTGGACTAGCGGGGGGGAGCTACGAGCAGTACTTC. It codes for CASSLGSPGLAGGSYEQYF.

The chain joins TRBV7-2 to TRBJ1-3; 8 nucleotides match TRBD1. J lost 2 bases, V lost 5 bases, and 5 bases had no gene match. This CDR3 comprises 15 residues. The germline gives CDR1 SGHTA, CDR2 FQGNSA. DNA for the CDR3: TGTGCCAGCAGCATCTCGACAGGGGCTGGAAACACCATATATTTT. It codes for CASSISTGAGNTIYF.

The V gene is TRBV10-1, the J gene TRBJ1-6; 8 nucleotides agree with TRBD1. V lost 4 bases to trimming and J lost 7 bases; unmatched junction nucleotides: 6. The CDR3 has 15 residues. Germline CDR1 reads WNHNN; CDR2 reads SYGVQD (reference sequence). The CDR3 protein is CASSGGQGDNSPLHF. Written as DNA, the CDR3 is TGCGCCAGCAGTGGCGGACAGGGAGACAATTCACCCCTCCACTTT.

This chain connects TRBV6-5 to TRBJ2-3; 7 nucleotides line up with TRBD1. The CDR3 is 14 residues long. Germline V lookup: CDR1 MNHEY, CDR2 SVGAGI. With V trimmed by 6 bases and J by 3 bases, 6 bases remained unmatched. The CDR3 protein is CASRQGIRTDTQYF. The CDR3 DNA sequence: TGTGCCAGCAGACAGGGGATTAGGACAGATACGCAGTATTTT.

The rearrangement joins TRBV7-3 to TRBJ2-1, with 9 bases aligning to TRBD1. The ends lost 5 bases at V and 8 bases at J; junction bases unmatched: 7. There are 14 residues in the CDR3. Per the germline V gene, CDR1 is SGHTA and CDR2 is FQGTGA. For the CDR3, the DNA is TGTGCCAGCAGCCGTGGACAGGGGTCGGATGAGCAGTTCTTC. This codes for CASSRGQGSDEQFF.

This clone appeared a single time. The chain employs TRBV23-1 and TRBJ1-6, with TRBD1 matching over 7 bases. TRBV23-1 is reported as an ORF; its role is uncertain. The CDR3 consists of 16 residues. The junction had 4 bases not matched to a gene; V was cut back by 0 bases and J by 5 bases. The CDR3 protein is CASSQSRTGNNSPLHF. In DNA form, the CDR3 reads TGCGCCAGCAGTCAATCTCGGACAGGAAATAATTCACCCCTCCACTTT.

The V call is TRBV19, the J call TRBJ1-2; the match to TRBD1 covers 11 bases. The CDR3 sequence is 15 residues long. V gave up 7 bases and J gave up 6 bases; unmatched junction bases: 10. Germline assignment: CDR1 LNHDA and CDR2 SQIVND (reference sequence). The CDR3 here is CASIRTGGDPDGYTF. The CDR3 DNA sequence: TGTGCCAGTATCAGGACAGGGGGCGATCCGGATGGCTACACCTTC.

The chain recombines TRBV7-3 with TRBJ1-4; 7 bases map to TRBD1. The CDR3 totals 15 residues. V lost 6 bases and J lost 6; bases outside the gene matches: 10. CDR1 is SGHTA and CDR2 is FQGTGA in the germline V gene. In nucleotides, the CDR3 is TGTGCCAGCAGGAACAGGGGCTGGGAGGATGAAAAACTGTTTTTT. Translated, it gives CASRNRGWEDEKLFF.

For the CDR3, the DNA is TGTGCCACCAACACCGGGACAGGGGAGGCGACCCAGTACTTC. Amino acid sequence: CATNTGTGEATQYF. The genes are TRBV15 and TRBJ2-5; 10 bases match TRBD1. With V trimmed by 7 bases and J by 7 bases, 9 bases remained unmatched. The CDR3 spans 14 residues. Germline V CDR1 and CDR2: LNHNV, YYDKDF (reference sequence).

The chain employs TRBV30 and TRBJ1-1, with D possibly being TRBD1 (5 bases). V lost 5 bases and J lost 4, with 11 bases in between. The length of the CDR3 is 12 residues. Germline values: CDR1 GTSNPN, CDR2 SVGIG (reference sequence). The CDR3 sequence: CAWRRVGTEAFF. CDR3 sequence (DNA): TGTGCCTGGCGCAGGGTAGGCACTGAAGCTTTCTTT.

The rearrangement joins TRBV30 to TRBJ1-2, with TRBD1 identical over 7 bases. The CDR3 is 13 amino acids. The V and J ends lost 0 bases and 7 bases, in that order; junction bases with no gene match: 5. Per the germline V gene, CDR1 is GTSNPN and CDR2 is SVGIG (reference sequence). CDR3 residues: CAWSVKGAAGYTF. The CDR3, as DNA: TGTGCCTGGAGTGTGAAGGGGGCGGCTGGCTACACCTTC.

The rearrangement uses TRBV5-1 and TRBJ1-1; the D is unclear. The CDR3 contains 12 residues. V gave up 4 bases and J gave up 5 bases, with 9 bases separating them. Per germline, CDR1 SGHRS and CDR2 YFSETQ. The CDR3 DNA reads as TGCGCCAGCAGCCCCCCGAGTACTGAAGCTTTCTTT. This codes for CASSPPSTEAFF.

This clone came up once. The J gene is TRBJ1-5, the V gene TRBV6-1; a weak D match, TRBD1 (5 bases). From germline, CDR1 is MNHNS and CDR2 SASEGT. V lost 2 bases and J lost 4, with 9 bases in between. This CDR3 spans 14 amino acids. The chain's CDR3 is CASSENRINQPQHF. DNA of the CDR3: TGTGCCAGCAGTGAAAACAGGATAAATCAGCCCCAGCATTTT.

The rearrangement uses TRBV5-1 and TRBJ1-4, with D possibly TRBD1 on 6 matching bases. CDR1 is SGHRS and CDR2 is YFSETQ in the germline V gene. Trimming stripped 3 bases from V and 0 bases from J, with 12 bases between. CDR3 length equals 16 residues. The CDR3 loop is CASSSDTGSTNEKLFF. In DNA form, the CDR3 reads TGCGCCAGCAGCTCCGATACAGGGTCAACTAATGAAAAACTGTTTTTT.

V gene TRBV6-6 combines with J gene TRBJ2-7; 11 bases are a match to TRBD2. V lost 6 bases and J lost 11; bases outside the gene matches: 3. CDR1 and CDR2 (germline): MNHNY, SVGAGI (reference sequence). The CDR3 contains 11 residues. CDR3 sequence reads: CASSGTSGEYF. The CDR3 coding sequence is TGTGCCAGCAGCGGGACTAGCGGAGAGTACTTC.

CDR3 sequence (DNA): TGTGCCAGCAGTGGGCTAGCGGGGGGCGGGACCGGGGAGCTGTTTTTT. It specifies CASSGLAGGGTGELFF. This sequence joins TRBV25-1 and TRBJ2-2, with 11 bases lining up with TRBD2. The ends lost 4 bases at V and 5 bases at J; junction bases unmatched: 6. This CDR3 comprises 16 residues. In germline, CDR1 is MGHDK, CDR2 SYGVNS. Combining the CDR3 with reference TRBV25-1 and TRBJ2-2 gives the whole variable domain EADIYQTPRYLVIGTGKKITLECSQTMGHDKMYWYQQDPGMELHLIHYSYGVNSTEKGDLSSESTVSRIRTEHFPLTLESARPSHTSQYLCASSGLAGGGTGELFFGEGSRLTVL.

V and J are TRBV5-1 and TRBJ1-1; possibly TRBD1 for D (6 bases). CDR1 is SGHRS and CDR2 is YFSETQ in the germline V gene. Trimming cost V 4 bases and J 0 bases, with 13 bases left between them. The CDR3 has 15 amino acids. The CDR3 loop reads CASSDPGTLNTEAFF. In nucleotides, the CDR3 is TGCGCCAGCAGCGACCCCGGGACACTGAACACTGAAGCTTTCTTT.

J is TRBJ2-5 and V is TRBV5-1; possibly TRBD1 for D (5 bases). Germline V CDR1 and CDR2: SGHRS, YFSETQ. V lost 2 bases to trimming and J lost 5 bases, with 10 bases between them. CDR3 length: 13 residues. The CDR3 reads CASSLWGSETQYF. The DNA of the CDR3 is TGCGCCAGCAGCTTATGGGGCTCGGAGACCCAGTACTTC.

This clone was picked up a small number of times. Within the sample, other DNA sequences also encode this same CDR3. The chain carries TRBV5-1 and TRBJ1-1; a weak D match, TRBD1 (5 bases). Deletions cut 1 base from V and 6 bases from J, with 10 bases between. Germline V lookup: CDR1 SGHRS, CDR2 YFSETQ. The CDR3 is 13 amino acids. The CDR3 DNA is TGCGCCAGCAGCTTGCAGGGCCCCGCTGAAGCTTTCTTT. This codes for CASSLQGPAEAFF.

The DNA of the CDR3 is TGTGCCAGCAGCCCACCCTGGGGCGGGGGGGCCTTCGGGGAGCTGTTTTTT. Translating gives CASSPPWGGGAFGELFF. V and J are TRBV7-8 and TRBJ2-2; 9 bases fit TRBD2. Unmatched junction bases numbered 14, after V lost 5 bases and J lost 7 bases. The CDR3 is 17 residues long. Germline V gene sequence: CDR1 SGHVS, CDR2 FQNEAQ.

The CDR3 nucleotides read TGTGCCAGCAGCTTAGAGGGGAATGAGCAGTTCTTC. Its translation is CASSLEGNEQFF. The rearrangement joins TRBV7-9 to TRBJ2-1; tentative D call: TRBD1 (5 bases). This CDR3 has 12 residues. Germline V CDR1 and CDR2: SEHNR, FQNEAQ (reference sequence). Deletions cut 1 base from V and 7 bases from J, with 5 bases between.

The V and J genes are TRBV28 and TRBJ2-1, with D possibly being TRBD1 (6 bases). The CDR3 loop spans 13 amino acids. The ends were cut back, 6 bases at V and 7 bases at J, with 13 bases in the middle. Germline CDR1 MDHEN, CDR2 SYDVKM. This chain's CDR3 is CASSVQGLNEQFF. The CDR3 DNA reads as TGTGCCAGCAGCGTACAGGGTTTAAATGAGCAGTTCTTC.

In regard to this clone: One end of the junction varies from germline; a read error may be responsible. This chain joins TRBV6-5 and TRBJ2-1, with 9 positions matching TRBD1. Germline CDR1 reads MNHEY; CDR2 reads SVGAGI. The CDR3 consists of 15 residues. DNA of the CDR3: TGTGCCAGCAGTGACTCACAGGGGGCGGGCAATGAGCAGTTCTTC. Translating it yields CASSDSQGAGNEQFF.

The chain has TRBV23-1 and TRBJ1-1, with 7 nucleotides matching TRBD1. TRBV23-1 is an ORF, and what it does is uncertain. Trimming cost V 6 bases and J 0 bases; bases outside gene matches: 10. The CDR3 extends over 16 amino acids. The CDR3 DNA sequence: TGCGCCAGCAGCCACGGAACAGGGGCTATGAACACTGAAGCTTTCTTT. Amino acid sequence: CASSHGTGAMNTEAFF.

The chain is built from TRBV6-5 and TRBJ2-1; a weak D match, TRBD2 (6 bases). The CDR3 is 14 amino acids. V lost 2 bases, J lost 6 bases, and 11 bases lay in between. From germline, CDR1 is MNHEY and CDR2 SVGAGI. CDR3 nucleotides: TGTGCCAGCAGTTACGGCGGGGCCCTCAATGAGCAGTTCTTC. It is translated as CASSYGGALNEQFF.

This sequence joins TRBV9 and TRBJ2-4; 7 bases are a match to TRBD1. J was trimmed by 0 bases and V by 3 bases; bases with no gene match: 6. Germline loops: CDR1 SGDLS, CDR2 YYNGEE. The CDR3 is 16 residues long. CDR3 residues: CASSEGTDLAKNIQYF. In nucleotides, the CDR3 is TGTGCCAGCAGCGAGGGGACAGACTTAGCCAAAAACATTCAGTACTTC.

This clone was observed a handful of times. The rearrangement links TRBV19 to TRBJ1-5; 8 bases agree with TRBD1. This CDR3 has 14 residues. V lost 5 bases to trimming and J lost 2 bases; unmatched junction nucleotides: 2. Looked up from germline, CDR1 is LNHDA and CDR2 is SQIVND (reference sequence). DNA for the CDR3: TGTGCCAGTAGTTTACAGGGGGGCAATCAGCCCCAGCATTTT. Its protein product is CASSLQGGNQPQHF.

This clone appeared a few times. The chain employs TRBV6-4 and TRBJ2-3; 7 bases map to TRBD2. The CDR3 extends over 16 amino acids. Germline V gene data show CDR1 as MRHNA and CDR2 as SNTAGT. V lost 2 bases to trimming and J lost 0 bases; unmatched junction nucleotides: 5. The CDR3 region has the DNA TGTGCCAGCAGTGACGGCGGCGGGGGAAGCACAGATACGCAGTATTTT. It specifies CASSDGGGGSTDTQYF.

The chain is built from TRBV2 and TRBJ2-3; D perhaps matches TRBD1 (7 bases). The ends were cut back, 6 bases at V and 3 bases at J, with 16 bases in the middle. From germline, CDR1 is SNHLY and CDR2 FYNNEI. This CDR3 region has 15 residues. In DNA, the CDR3 is TGTGCCAGCAGCGGGAGACAGGGCGGGACAGATACGCAGTATTTT. Translation: CASSGRQGGTDTQYF.